Listed below are T cell receptor beta chains from one sample, sequenced in a study of blood T cell repertoires in COVID-19. Clones were read by immunoSEQ multiplex PCR, and TCRdb kept only the in-frame ones, dropping some. The table records some 350,000 clones, around 90% of them present only once. Sequenced material: peripheral blood. The receptors come from a human donor in a cohort sampled during active COVID-19. Both conserved end residues are part of each CDR3. A D gene is named only where the DNA matches it firmly. The size of a clone is reported for some rows only, either as once, few or many, or as a class for expanded clones.

v_gene	abundance	d_gene	j_gene	CDR3nt	CDR3aa
TRBV5-1	NA	NA	TRBJ2-7	TGCGCCAGCAGCTCTACTGACAGTGCCTACGAGCAGTACTTC	CASSSTDSAYEQYF
TRBV30	NA	NA	TRBJ1-5	TGTGCCGCCAAAAGACAGAACAATCAGCCCCAGCATTTT	CAAKRQNNQPQHF
TRBV9	few	NA	TRBJ2-5	TGTGCCAGCAGCCCTACAGGGCCCCAAGAGACCCAGTACTTC	CASSPTGPQETQYF
TRBV7-2	NA	TRBD1	TRBJ2-7	TGTGCCAGCAGCTTAAGATCTCTCGGGACAGGGGGCCAGCAGTACTTC	CASSLRSLGTGGQQYF
TRBV5-6	NA	TRBD2	TRBJ2-1	TGTGCCAGCAGCTCCCCAATAGCGGGGCGGACCACCCTTAACAATGAGCAGTTCTTC	CASSSPIAGRTTLNNEQFF
TRBV9	NA	TRBD2	TRBJ2-7	TGTGCCAGCAGCGTCCGGGAGGGCCCCTACGAGCAGTACTTC	CASSVREGPYEQYF
TRBV6-4	few	TRBD2	TRBJ2-1	TGTGCCAGCAGTGAATCGACTAGCGGGAGCGAGCAGTTCTTC	CASSESTSGSEQFF
TRBV6-5	NA	NA	TRBJ1-5	TGTGCCAGCAGTTACTCGAGTTTCCCCGGTCAGCCCCAGCATTTT	CASSYSSFPGQPQHF
TRBV9	NA	NA	TRBJ1-1	TGTGCCAGCAGCCCCGGGGGGAACAGAGAAGCTTTCTTT	CASSPGGNREAFF
TRBV5-8	NA	NA	TRBJ2-7	TGTGCCAGCAGCTCACGAGCCACGGGGCAGTACTTC	CASSSRATGQYF
TRBV5-1	few	NA	TRBJ2-1	TGCGCCAGCAGCTTGGAAGGGGGTGGATACAATGAGCAGTTCTTC	CASSLEGGGYNEQFF
TRBV5-8	NA	TRBD1	TRBJ2-3	TGTGCCAGCAGCTTTACAGGGGTTACCACAGATACGCAGTATTTT	CASSFTGVTTDTQYF
TRBV19	NA	NA	TRBJ1-1	TGTGCCAGTAGTATAGAGATAGAGAACACTGAAGCTTTCTTT	CASSIEIENTEAFF
TRBV3-1/TRBV3-2	NA	TRBD2	TRBJ2-5	TGTGCCAGCAGCCCCTGGGGGGGGGTAGAGGTGGAGACCCAGTACTTC	CASSPWGGVEVETQYF
TRBV5-1	once	NA	TRBJ2-7	TGCGCCAGCAGCTTGGCCTCCGCCAGGGAGCAGTACTTC	CASSLASAREQYF
TRBV30	NA	NA	TRBJ2-7	TGTGCCTGGAGGGACAAAGGAATCTCCGAGCAGTACTTC	CAWRDKGISEQYF
TRBV7-2	NA	TRBD2	TRBJ2-5	TGTGCCAGCAGCTTCCAGGGAGGGGAGACCCAGTACTTC	CASSFQGGETQYF
TRBV11-2	NA	NA	TRBJ1-1	TGTGCCAGCAGCTTAGGCCCACGACAGGTCAACACTGAAGCTTTCTTT	CASSLGPRQVNTEAFF
TRBV3-1/TRBV3-2	NA	TRBD1	TRBJ1-2	TGTGCCAGCAGCCCTAGGGACAGGGACCATGGCTACACCTTC	CASSPRDRDHGYTF
TRBV2	NA	TRBD1	TRBJ1-5	TGTGCCAGCAGCAAAACCACAGGGGGCAATCAGCCCCAGCATTTT	CASSKTTGGNQPQHF
TRBV5-5	NA	TRBD2	TRBJ2-3	TGTGCCAGCAGACAAGGCGGGGGGACGATCGCCACAGATACGCAGTATTTT	CASRQGGGTIATDTQYF
TRBV2	NA	NA	TRBJ2-7	TGTGCCAGCAATGCAGGTGTCCACGAGCAGTACTTC	CASNAGVHEQYF
TRBV2	NA	TRBD2	TRBJ2-3	TGTGCCAGCAGTGACGAGGGGCGGGGGACAGATACGCAGTATTTT	CASSDEGRGTDTQYF
TRBV28	NA	NA	TRBJ2-3	TGTGCCAGCAGTCCCTCGAAGGCGGGAACGTACACAGATACGCAGTATTTT	CASSPSKAGTYTDTQYF
TRBV27	NA	TRBD2	TRBJ2-3	TGTGCCAGCAGTTTAGCGGGAGGGCCCGGTACGCAGTATTTT	CASSLAGGPGTQYF
TRBV7-3	NA	TRBD1	TRBJ2-5	TGTGCCAGCAGCTTAATGGGACAGGGTGGGGAGACCCAGTACTTC	CASSLMGQGGETQYF
TRBV7-3	few	NA	TRBJ2-2	TGTGCCAGCAGCTTCTATGGCGGGGAGCTGTTTTTT	CASSFYGGELFF